This TCR beta chain was documented in a study of cytomegalovirus exposure and HLA in healthy donors (dated by TCRdb to the late 2010s). Notes on the research overall: A later analysis indicated that the 120 validation repertoires were generated on the platform also employed for the approximately 700 repertoires of the first cohort. High-throughput TCR immunosequencing, statistical association of individual TCRs with disease status, and machine learning were combined to predict cytomegalovirus infection status. The study aimed to test whether signatures of past pathogen exposure could be identified by cataloging public T cell receptors. A separate validation cohort of roughly 110 different subjects was used in addition to the roughly 620-subject first cohort.

The junction shows trimming of 6 bases on V and 5 bases on J, and the gene matches do not reach 6 bases of it. CDR3 length: 13 amino acids, cysteine to phenylalanine. Only CDR3 DNA remains: 39 bases, in frame from the first base. Sequences SGHAT (CDR1) and FQNNGV (CDR2) are obtained from the germline V gene. Libraries were prepared through the immunoSEQ multiplex PCR assay. The original pipeline was this. A statistical classification framework was built to diagnose cytomegalovirus status from the catalog of TCR beta chain sequences. TCRdb retrieved this table from immuneACCESS and kept in-frame rearrangements only. Not all clones are present; in checked studies, unresolved V genes account for under half, and no reason is known for the remainder. V and J calls and clone size are those listed in that table; D and trimming were worked out from the DNA. The sample table records about 71,000 clones; 94% of these occur just once. The ten largest clones add up to under 1.3% of the sample.

Paper-wide results and their limitations: In a later analysis, TCRs clustered in the first cohort were found to also tend to co-occur in the approximately 110 validation repertoires, with 85% to 95% of cluster scores above 0. A later analysis had no HLA typing for the validation cohort, so co-occurrence there was scored across all 120 or so repertoires. The classifier was reported to diagnose cytomegalovirus status with high specificity and sensitivity in both the original cohort and the validation cohort. The study listed 150 to 200 TCR beta chains as associated with cytomegalovirus. Most TCR sequences were seen in very few donors, while some public TCRs were found in many individuals. In vitro tests confirmed that a few of the cytomegalovirus-associated TCR beta chains recognize cytomegalovirus antigens. The authors suggested that the approach could potentially be extended to other disease states and immunological phenotypes.

The donors were included in the validation cohort of 120 subjects, a group kept apart from the approximately 700-subject first cohort. Remarks on this clone: Its antigen target is currently unknown. Base qualities were left out, and no much larger clone turns up one base away.

Here the chain combines TRBV11-2 and TRBJ2-5, and 7 junctional nucleotides match TRBD1. The TCR originated in a woman in her late teens or twenties in good health and CMV-seronegative. Sequencing was carried out using PBMCs. This receptor carries the CDR3 CASRLQGWETQYF. The bases read TGTGCCAGCAGACTACAGGGGTGGGAGACCCAGTACTTC.